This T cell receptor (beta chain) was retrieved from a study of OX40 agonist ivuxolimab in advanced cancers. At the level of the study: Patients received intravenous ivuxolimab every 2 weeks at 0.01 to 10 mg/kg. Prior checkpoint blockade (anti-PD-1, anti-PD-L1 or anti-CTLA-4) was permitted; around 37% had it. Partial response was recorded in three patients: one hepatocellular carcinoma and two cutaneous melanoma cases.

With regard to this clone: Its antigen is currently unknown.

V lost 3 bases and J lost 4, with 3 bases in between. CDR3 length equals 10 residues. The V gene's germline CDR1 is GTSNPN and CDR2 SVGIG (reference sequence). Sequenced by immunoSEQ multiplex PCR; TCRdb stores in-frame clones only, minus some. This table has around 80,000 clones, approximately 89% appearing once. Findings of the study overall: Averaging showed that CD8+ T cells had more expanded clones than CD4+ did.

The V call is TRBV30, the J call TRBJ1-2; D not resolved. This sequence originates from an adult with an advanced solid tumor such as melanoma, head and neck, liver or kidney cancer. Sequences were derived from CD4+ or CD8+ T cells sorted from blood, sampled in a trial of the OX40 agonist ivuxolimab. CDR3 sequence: CAWRRYGYTF. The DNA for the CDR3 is TGTGCCTGGAGACGCTATGGCTACACCTTC.